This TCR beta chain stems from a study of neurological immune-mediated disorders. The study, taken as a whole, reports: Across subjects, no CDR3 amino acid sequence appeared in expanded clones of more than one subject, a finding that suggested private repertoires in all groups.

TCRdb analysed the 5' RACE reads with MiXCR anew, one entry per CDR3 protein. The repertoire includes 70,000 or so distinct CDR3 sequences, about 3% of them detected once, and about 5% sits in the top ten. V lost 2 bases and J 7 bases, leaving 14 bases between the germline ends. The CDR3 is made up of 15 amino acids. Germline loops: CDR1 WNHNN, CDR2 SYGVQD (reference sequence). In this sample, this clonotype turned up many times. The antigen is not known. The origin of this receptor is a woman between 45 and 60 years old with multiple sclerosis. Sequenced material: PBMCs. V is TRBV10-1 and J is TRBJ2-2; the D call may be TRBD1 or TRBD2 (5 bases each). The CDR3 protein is CASSEQAGRIGELFF. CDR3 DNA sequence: TGCGCCAGCAGTGAGCAGGCAGGGAGAATCGGGGAGCTGTTTTTT.